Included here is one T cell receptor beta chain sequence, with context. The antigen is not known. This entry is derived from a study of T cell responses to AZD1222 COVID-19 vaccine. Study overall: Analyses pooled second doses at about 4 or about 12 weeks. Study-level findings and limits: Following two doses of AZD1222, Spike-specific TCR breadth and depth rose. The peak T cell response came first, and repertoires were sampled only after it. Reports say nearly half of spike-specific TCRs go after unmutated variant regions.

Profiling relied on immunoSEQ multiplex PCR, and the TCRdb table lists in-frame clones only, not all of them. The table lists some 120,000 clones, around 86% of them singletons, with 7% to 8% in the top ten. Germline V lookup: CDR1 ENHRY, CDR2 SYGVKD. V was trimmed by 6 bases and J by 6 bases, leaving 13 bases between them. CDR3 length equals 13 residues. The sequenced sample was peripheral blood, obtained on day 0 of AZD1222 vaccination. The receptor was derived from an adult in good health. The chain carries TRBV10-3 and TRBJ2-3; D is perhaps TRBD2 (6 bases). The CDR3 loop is CAISPRLDDTQYF. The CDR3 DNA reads TGTGCCATCAGCCCTAGACTAGATGATACGCAGTATTTT.